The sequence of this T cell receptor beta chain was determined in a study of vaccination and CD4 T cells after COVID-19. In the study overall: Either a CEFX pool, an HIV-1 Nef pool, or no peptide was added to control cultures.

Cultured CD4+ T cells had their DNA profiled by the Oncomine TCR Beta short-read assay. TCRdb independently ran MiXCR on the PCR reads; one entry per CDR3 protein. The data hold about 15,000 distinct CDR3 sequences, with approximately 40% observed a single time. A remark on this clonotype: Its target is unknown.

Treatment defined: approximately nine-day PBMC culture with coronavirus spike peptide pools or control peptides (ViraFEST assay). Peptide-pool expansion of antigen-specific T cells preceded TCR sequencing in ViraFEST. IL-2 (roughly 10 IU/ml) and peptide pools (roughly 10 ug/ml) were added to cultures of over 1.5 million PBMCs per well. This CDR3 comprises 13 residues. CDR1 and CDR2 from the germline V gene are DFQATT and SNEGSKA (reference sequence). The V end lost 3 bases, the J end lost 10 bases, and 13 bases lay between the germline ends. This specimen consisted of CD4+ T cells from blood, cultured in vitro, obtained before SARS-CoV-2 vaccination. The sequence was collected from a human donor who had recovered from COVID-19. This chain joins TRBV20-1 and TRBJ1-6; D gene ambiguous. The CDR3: CSARSDRDSPLHF. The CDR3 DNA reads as TGCAGTGCTAGGTCGGACCGCGACTCACCCCTCCACTTT.